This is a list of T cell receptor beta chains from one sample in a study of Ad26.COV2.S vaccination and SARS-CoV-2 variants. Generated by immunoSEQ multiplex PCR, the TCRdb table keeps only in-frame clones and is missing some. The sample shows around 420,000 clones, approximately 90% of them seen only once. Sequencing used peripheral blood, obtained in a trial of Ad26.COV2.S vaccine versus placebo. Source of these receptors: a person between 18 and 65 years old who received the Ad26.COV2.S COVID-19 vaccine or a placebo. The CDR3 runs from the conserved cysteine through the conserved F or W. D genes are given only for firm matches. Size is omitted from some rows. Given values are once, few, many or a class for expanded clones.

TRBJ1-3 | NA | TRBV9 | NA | CASSGGRNGNTIYF | TGTGCCAGCAGCGGTGGACGGAATGGAAACACCATATATTTT
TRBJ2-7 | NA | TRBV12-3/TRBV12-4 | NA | CASSFGPSNEQYF | TGTGCCAGCAGTTTCGGCCCTAGCAACGAGCAGTACTTC
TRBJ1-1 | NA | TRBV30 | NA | CAWSVRRGNTEAFF | TGTGCCTGGAGTGTAAGGAGGGGGAACACTGAAGCTTTCTTT
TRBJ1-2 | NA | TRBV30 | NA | CAWSVSNRVPGYTF | TGTGCCTGGAGTGTTTCGAACAGGGTCCCTGGCTACACCTTC
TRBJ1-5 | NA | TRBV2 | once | CASSEGLQPQHF | TGTGCCAGCAGTGAAGGCCTTCAGCCCCAGCATTTT
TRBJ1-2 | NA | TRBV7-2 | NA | CASSPSGVFYGYTF | TGTGCCAGCAGCCCGAGCGGAGTCTTCTATGGCTACACCTTC
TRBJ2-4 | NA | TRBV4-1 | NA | CASRQIGRSLAKNIQYF | TGCGCCAGCAGACAAATAGGCAGATCCTTAGCCAAAAACATTCAGTACTTC
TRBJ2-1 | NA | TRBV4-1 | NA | CASSQAKRNNEQFF | TGCGCCAGCAGCCAAGCTAAACGAAACAATGAGCAGTTCTTC
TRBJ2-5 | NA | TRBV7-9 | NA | CASSLRRGNQETQYF | TGTGCCAGCAGCTTAAGGCGGGGAAACCAAGAGACCCAGTACTTC
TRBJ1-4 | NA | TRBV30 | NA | CAWRNVQGEKLFF | TGTGCCTGGAGGAACGTCCAAGGGGAAAAACTGTTTTTT
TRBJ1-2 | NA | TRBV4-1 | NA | CASSQDPVTNYGYTF | TGCGCCAGCAGCCAAGATCCAGTGACTAACTATGGCTACACCTTC
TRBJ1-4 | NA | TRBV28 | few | CASTDYSDLLGEKLFF | TGTGCCAGCACCGATTATTCGGATCTACTAGGGGAAAAACTGTTTTTT
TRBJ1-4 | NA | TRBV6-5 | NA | CAAHRAFNEKLFF | TGTGCCGCCCACAGGGCCTTTAATGAAAAACTGTTTTTT
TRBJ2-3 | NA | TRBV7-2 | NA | CASSPRRGAPRGTDTQYF | TGTGCCAGCAGCCCCCGGCGCGGGGCGCCAAGAGGCACAGATACGCAGTATTTT
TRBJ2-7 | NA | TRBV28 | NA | CASSPGTASGEQYF | TGTGCCAGCTCCCCCGGGACCGCCTCAGGCGAGCAGTACTTC
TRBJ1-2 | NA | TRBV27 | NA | CASSFWDPNYGYTF | TGTGCCAGCAGTTTCTGGGACCCTAACTATGGCTACACCTTC
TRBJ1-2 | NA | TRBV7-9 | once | CASSKGEGENYGYTF | TGTGCCAGCAGCAAAGGGGAAGGGGAGAACTATGGCTACACCTTC
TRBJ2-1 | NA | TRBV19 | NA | CASSIDGGAGRNEQFF | TGTGCCAGTAGTATAGATGGGGGGGCGGGAAGAAATGAGCAGTTCTTC